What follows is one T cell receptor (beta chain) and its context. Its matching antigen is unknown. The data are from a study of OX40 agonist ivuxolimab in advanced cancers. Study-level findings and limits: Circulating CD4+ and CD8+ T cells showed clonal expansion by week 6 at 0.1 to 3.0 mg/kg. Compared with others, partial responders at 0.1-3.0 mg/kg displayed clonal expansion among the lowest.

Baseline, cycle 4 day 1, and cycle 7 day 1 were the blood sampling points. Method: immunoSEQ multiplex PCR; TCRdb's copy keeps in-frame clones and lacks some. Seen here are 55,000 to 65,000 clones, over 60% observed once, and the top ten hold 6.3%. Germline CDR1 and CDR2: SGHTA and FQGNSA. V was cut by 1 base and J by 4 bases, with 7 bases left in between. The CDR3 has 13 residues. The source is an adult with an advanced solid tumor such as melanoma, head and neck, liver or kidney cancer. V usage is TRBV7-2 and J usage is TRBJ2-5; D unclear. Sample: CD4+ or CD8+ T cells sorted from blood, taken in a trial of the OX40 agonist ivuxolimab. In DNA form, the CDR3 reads TGTGCCAGCAGCTTAGTATGGCGAGAGACCCAGTACTTC. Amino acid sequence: CASSLVWRETQYF.